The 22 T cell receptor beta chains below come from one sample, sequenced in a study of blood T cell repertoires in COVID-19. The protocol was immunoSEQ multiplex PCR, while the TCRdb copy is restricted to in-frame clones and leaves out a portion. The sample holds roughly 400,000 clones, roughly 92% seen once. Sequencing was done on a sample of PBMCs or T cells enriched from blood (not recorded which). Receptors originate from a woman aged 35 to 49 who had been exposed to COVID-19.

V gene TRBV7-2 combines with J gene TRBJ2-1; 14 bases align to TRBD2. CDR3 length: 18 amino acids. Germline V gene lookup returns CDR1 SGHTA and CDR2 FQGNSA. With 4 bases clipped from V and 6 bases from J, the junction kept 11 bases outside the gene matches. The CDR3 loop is CASSSGTSGRTWGNEQFF. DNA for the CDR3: TGTGCCAGCAGCTCCGGGACTAGCGGGAGAACTTGGGGCAATGAGCAGTTCTTC.

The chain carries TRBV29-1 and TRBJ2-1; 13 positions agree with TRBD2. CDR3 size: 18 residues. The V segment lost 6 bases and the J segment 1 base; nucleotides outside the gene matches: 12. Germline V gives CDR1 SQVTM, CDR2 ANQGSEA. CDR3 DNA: TGCAGCGTGTCGGGACTAGCGGGGCAATCACGGTCCTACAATGAGCAGTTCTTC. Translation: CSVSGLAGQSRSYNEQFF.

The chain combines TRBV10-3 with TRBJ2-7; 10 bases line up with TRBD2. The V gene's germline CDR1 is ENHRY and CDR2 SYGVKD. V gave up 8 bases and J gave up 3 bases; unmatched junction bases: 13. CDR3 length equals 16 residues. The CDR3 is CAIGGGRTSGLYEQYF. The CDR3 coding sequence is TGTGCCATCGGGGGGGGGCGGACTAGCGGCCTCTACGAGCAGTACTTC.

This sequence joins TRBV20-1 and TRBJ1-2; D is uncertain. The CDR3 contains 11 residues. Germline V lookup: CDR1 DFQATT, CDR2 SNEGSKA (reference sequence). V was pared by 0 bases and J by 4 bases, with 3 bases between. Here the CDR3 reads CSARDSYGYTF. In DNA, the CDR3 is TGCAGTGCTAGAGACAGCTATGGCTACACCTTC.

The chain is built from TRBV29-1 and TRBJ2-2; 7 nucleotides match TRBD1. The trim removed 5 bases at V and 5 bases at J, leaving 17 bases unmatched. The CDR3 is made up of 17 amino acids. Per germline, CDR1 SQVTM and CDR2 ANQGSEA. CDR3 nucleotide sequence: TGCAGCGTTCGTTTCAACCGCCGGGACAGAGATACCGGGGAGCTGTTTTTT. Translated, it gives CSVRFNRRDRDTGELFF.

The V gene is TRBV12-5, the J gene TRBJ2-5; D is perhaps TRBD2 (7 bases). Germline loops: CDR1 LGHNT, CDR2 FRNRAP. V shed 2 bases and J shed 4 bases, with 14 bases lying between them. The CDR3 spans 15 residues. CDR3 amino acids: CASGLTQRGGETQYF. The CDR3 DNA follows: TGTGCTAGTGGTTTGACCCAAAGGGGGGGAGAGACCCAGTACTTC.

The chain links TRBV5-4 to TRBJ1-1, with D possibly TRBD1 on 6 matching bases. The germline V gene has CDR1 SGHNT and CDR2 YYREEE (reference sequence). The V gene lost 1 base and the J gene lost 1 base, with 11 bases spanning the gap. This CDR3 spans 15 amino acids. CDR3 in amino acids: CASSLSGQKNTEAFF. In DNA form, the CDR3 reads TGTGCCAGCAGCTTGTCGGGACAAAAGAACACTGAAGCTTTCTTT.

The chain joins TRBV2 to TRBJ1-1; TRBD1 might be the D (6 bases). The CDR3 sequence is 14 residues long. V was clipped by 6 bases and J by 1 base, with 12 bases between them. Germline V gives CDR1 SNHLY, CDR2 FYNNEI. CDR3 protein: CASRPGHSNTEAFF. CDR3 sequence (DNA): TGTGCCAGCAGGCCGGGACACTCGAACACTGAAGCTTTCTTT.

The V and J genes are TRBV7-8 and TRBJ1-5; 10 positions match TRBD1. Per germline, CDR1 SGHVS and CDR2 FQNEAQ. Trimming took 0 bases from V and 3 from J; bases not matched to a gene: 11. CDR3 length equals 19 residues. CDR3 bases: TGTGCCAGCAGCTTAGCCGGGGGACAGGGGTTTAGCAACAATCAGCCCCAGCATTTT. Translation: CASSLAGGQGFSNNQPQHF.

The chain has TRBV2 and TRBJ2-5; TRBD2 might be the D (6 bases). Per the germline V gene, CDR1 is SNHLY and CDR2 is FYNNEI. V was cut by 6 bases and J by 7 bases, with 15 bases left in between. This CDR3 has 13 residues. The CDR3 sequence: CASRYRAGGTQYF. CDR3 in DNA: TGTGCCAGCAGATACAGAGCCGGGGGGACCCAGTACTTC.

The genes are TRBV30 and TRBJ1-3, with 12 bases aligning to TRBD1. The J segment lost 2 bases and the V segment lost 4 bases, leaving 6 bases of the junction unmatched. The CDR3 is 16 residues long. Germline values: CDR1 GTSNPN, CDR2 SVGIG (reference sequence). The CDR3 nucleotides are TGTGCCTGGACCCCCGGGACAGGGGGCGCTGGAAACACCATATATTTT. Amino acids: CAWTPGTGGAGNTIYF.

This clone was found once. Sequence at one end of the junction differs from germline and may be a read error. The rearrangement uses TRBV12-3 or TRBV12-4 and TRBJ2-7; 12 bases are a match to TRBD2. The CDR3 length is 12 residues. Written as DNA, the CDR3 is TGTGCCAGCAGTTCCAGACTAGCGGGAGCGAGCTTC. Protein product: CASSSRLAGASF.

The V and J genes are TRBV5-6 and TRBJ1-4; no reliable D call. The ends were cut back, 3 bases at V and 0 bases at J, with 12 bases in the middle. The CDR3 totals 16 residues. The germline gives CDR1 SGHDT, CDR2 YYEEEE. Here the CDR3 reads CASSSLPLATNEKLFF. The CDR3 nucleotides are TGTGCCAGCAGCTCCTTACCATTAGCAACTAATGAAAAACTGTTTTTT.

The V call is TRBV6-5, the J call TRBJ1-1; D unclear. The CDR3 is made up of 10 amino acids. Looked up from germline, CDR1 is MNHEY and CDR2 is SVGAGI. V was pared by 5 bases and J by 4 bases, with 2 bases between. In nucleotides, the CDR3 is TGTGCCAGCAGTCGCACTGAAGCTTTCTTT. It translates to CASSRTEAFF.

The CDR3 nucleotides read TGTGCCAGCTCACCATCAGCAGGGGAGAGGAGAGGCTACACCTTC. Protein product: CASSPSAGERRGYTF. The gene calls are TRBV18 and TRBJ1-2; a possible D gene is TRBD1 (6 bases). Germline assignment: CDR1 KGHSH and CDR2 LQKENI. The V end lost 2 bases, the J end lost 8 bases, and 18 bases lay between the germline ends. The CDR3 has 15 residues.

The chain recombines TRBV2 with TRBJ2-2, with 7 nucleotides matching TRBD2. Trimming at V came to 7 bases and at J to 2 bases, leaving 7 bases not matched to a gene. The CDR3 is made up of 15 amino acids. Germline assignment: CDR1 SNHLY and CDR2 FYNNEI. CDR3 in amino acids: CASKGLAVNTGELFF. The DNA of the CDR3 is TGTGCCAGCAAAGGCCTAGCGGTAAACACCGGGGAGCTGTTTTTT.

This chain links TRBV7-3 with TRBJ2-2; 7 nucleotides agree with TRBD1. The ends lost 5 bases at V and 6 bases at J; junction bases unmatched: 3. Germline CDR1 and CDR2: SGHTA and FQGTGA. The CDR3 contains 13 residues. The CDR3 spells CASSQTGPGELFF. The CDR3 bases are TGTGCCAGCAGCCAGACAGGGCCCGGGGAGCTGTTTTTT.

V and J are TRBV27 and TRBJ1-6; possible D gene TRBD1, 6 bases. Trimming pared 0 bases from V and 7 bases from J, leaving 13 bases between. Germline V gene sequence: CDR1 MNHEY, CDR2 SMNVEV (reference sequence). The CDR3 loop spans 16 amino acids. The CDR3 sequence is CASSLSAGTPNSPLHF. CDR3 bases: TGTGCCAGCAGTTTATCCGCCGGGACACCGAATTCACCCCTCCACTTT.

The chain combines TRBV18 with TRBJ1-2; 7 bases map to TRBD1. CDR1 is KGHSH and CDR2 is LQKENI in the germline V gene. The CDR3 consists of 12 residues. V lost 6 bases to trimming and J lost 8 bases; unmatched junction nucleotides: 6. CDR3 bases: TGTGCCAGCTCGCAAGGGACAGAGGGCTACACCTTC. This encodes CASSQGTEGYTF.

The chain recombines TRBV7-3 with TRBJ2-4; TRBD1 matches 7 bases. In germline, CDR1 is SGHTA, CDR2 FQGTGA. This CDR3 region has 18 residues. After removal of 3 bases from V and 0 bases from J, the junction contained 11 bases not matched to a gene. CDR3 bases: TGTGCCAGCAGCTTGTATGGGAACAGGGGATTAGCCAAAAACATTCAGTACTTC. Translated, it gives CASSLYGNRGLAKNIQYF.

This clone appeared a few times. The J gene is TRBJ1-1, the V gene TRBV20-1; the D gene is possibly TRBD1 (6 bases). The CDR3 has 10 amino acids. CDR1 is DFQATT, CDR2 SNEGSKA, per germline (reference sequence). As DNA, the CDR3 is TGCAAGACAGGGAACACTGAAGCTTTCTTT. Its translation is CKTGNTEAFF.

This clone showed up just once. In DNA form, the CDR3 reads TGTGCCAGCAGTCTCTTCGACGGTTCGGGAGAGCAGTACTTC. Protein sequence: CASSLFDGSGEQYF. This sequence joins TRBV6-6 and TRBJ2-7; D may be TRBD2 (5 bases). The CDR3 is 14 residues long. Germline V CDR1 and CDR2: MNHNY, SVGAGI (reference sequence). The V end was cut by 5 bases, the J end by 7 bases, with 18 bases between.